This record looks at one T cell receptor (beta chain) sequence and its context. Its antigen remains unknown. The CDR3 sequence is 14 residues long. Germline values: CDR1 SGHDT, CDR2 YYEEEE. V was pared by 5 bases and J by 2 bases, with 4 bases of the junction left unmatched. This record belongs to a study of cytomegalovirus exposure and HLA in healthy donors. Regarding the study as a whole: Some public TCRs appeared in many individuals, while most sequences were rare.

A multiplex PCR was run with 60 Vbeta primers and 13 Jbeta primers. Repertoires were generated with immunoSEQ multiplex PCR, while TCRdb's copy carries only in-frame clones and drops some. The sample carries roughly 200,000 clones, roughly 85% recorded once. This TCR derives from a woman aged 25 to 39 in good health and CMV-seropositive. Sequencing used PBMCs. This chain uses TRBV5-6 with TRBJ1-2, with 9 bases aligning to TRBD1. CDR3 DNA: TGTGCCAGCAGGACAGGGGGGAAGAACTATGGCTACACCTTC. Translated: CASRTGGKNYGYTF.